A selection of T cell receptor beta chains follows, all from one sample in a study of Ad26.COV2.S vaccination and SARS-CoV-2 variants. Libraries were prepared by immunoSEQ multiplex PCR; TCRdb keeps only in-frame clonotypes and omits some of them. The sample has roughly 350,000 clones; approximately 90% are singletons. The specimen was peripheral blood, collected in a trial of Ad26.COV2.S vaccine versus placebo. These receptors all stem from a person between 18 and 59 years old who received the Ad26.COV2.S COVID-19 vaccine or a placebo. Each CDR3 is given with its conserved first and last residue. D genes are given only for firm matches. Rows may omit the clone size; those that give it use once, few, many or a size class.

NA	once	TRBV6-5	TRBJ2-7	CASSYSLGGNEQYF	TGTGCCAGCAGTTACTCGTTAGGGGGAAACGAGCAGTACTTC
NA	NA	TRBV7-2	TRBJ1-2	CASSFGGPWYGYTF	TGTGCCAGCAGCTTCGGGGGGCCGTGGTATGGCTACACCTTC
TRBD1	once	TRBV28	TRBJ1-4	CAHAQGQINEKLFF	TGTGCCCACGCCCAGGGACAGATAAATGAAAAACTGTTTTTT
NA	NA	TRBV6-5	TRBJ1-2	CASSIRSQVGGYTF	TGTGCCAGCAGTATCCGGAGTCAGGTCGGGGGCTACACCTTC
NA	NA	TRBV5-5	TRBJ1-3	CASSRTGSVNTIYF	TGTGCCAGCAGCCGTACAGGGTCCGTAAACACCATATATTTT
NA	NA	TRBV18	TRBJ2-3	CASSPQADTQYF	TGTGCCAGCTCACCCCAAGCAGATACGCAGTATTTT
NA	few	TRBV9	TRBJ2-7	CASSGLGKAYEQYF	TGTGCCAGCAGCGGTCTGGGTAAGGCCTACGAGCAGTACTTC
NA	NA	TRBV27	TRBJ1-2	CASRQGYLSYGYTF	TGTGCCAGCAGACAGGGTTACCTATCCTATGGCTACACCTTC
TRBD1	NA	TRBV3-1/TRBV3-2	TRBJ1-6	CASSQEPSYGQGRALHF	TGTGCCAGCAGCCAAGAACCCTCTTACGGACAGGGAAGGGCCCTCCACTTT
NA	NA	TRBV6-4	TRBJ2-3	CASSVQGLGTDTQYF	TGTGCCAGCAGTGTTCAGGGGTTGGGCACAGATACGCAGTATTTT
NA	few	TRBV7-9	TRBJ1-4	CASSLGGRTNEKLFF	TGTGCCAGCAGCTTAGGGGGTCGCACTAATGAAAAACTGTTTTTT
TRBD1	NA	TRBV19	TRBJ1-4	CASSTGQGTREKLFF	TGTGCCAGTAGTACCGGACAGGGGACGAGGGAAAAACTGTTTTTT
TRBD2	NA	TRBV5-1	TRBJ2-3	CASSPGLAGGGIVIDTQYF	TGCGCCAGCAGCCCAGGACTAGCGGGAGGTGGGATTGTAATTGATACGCAGTATTTT
NA	NA	TRBV6-2/TRBV6-3	TRBJ1-2	CASSYRGTGLDGYTF	TGTGCCAGCAGTTACCGCGGAACAGGGCTGGATGGCTACACCTTC
NA	NA	TRBV19	TRBJ1-5	CASTPIGGTGQPQHF	TGTGCCAGTACCCCCATCGGGGGGACGGGGCAGCCCCAGCATTTT
TRBD1	NA	TRBV11-1	TRBJ1-1	CASSPGTGGLGRGLF	TGTGCCAGCAGCCCCGGGACAGGGGGTTTGGGACGGGGGCTCTTT
TRBD1	NA	TRBV19	TRBJ1-4	CASSSLPGGGHNEKLFF	TGTGCCAGTAGTTCCCTCCCAGGGGGGGGCCATAATGAAAAACTGTTTTTT
TRBD2	NA	TRBV11-1	TRBJ2-5	CASSAPTSGRGETQYF	TGTGCCAGCAGCGCTCCGACTAGCGGGAGAGGGGAGACCCAGTACTTC
NA	NA	TRBV5-6	TRBJ1-1	CASSLGFGGTEAFF	TGTGCCAGCAGCTTGGGGTTTGGGGGCACTGAAGCTTTCTTT
TRBD2	NA	TRBV7-3	TRBJ2-1	CASSTGLAGVASYNEQFF	TGTGCCAGCAGCACGGGACTAGCGGGAGTAGCATCCTACAATGAGCAGTTCTTC
TRBD1	NA	TRBV11-3	TRBJ2-7	CASRSDRGRDHEQYF	TGTGCCAGCAGATCCGACAGGGGGCGCGACCACGAGCAGTACTTC
NA	NA	TRBV27	TRBJ2-7	CASSLSGTSPVFYEQYF	TGTGCCAGCAGTTTATCGGGCACATCCCCAGTGTTCTACGAGCAGTACTTC
TRBD2	NA	TRBV2	TRBJ2-2	CASSPLVWTSGSRNTGELFF	TGTGCCAGCAGCCCCCTTGTTTGGACTAGCGGTTCTAGGAACACCGGGGAGCTGTTTTTT
NA	few	TRBV7-9	TRBJ2-7	CASSLAGAREQYF	TGTGCCAGCAGCTTAGCGGGGGCGCGGGAGCAGTACTTC
TRBD1	NA	TRBV5-1	TRBJ2-7	CASSLGTVYEQYF	TGCGCCAGCAGCCTAGGGACAGTCTACGAGCAGTACTTC
NA	NA	TRBV29-1	TRBJ2-1	CSVEGKGSLEPYNEQFF	TGCAGCGTTGAAGGCAAAGGGTCCCTAGAACCCTACAATGAGCAGTTCTTC
NA	NA	TRBV5-6	TRBJ1-1	CASSLVRQNTEAFF	TGTGCCAGCAGCTTGGTCAGGCAGAACACTGAAGCTTTCTTT
NA	NA	TRBV27	TRBJ2-1	CASLPGGVGVTNEQFF	TGTGCCAGCCTCCCAGGAGGGGTGGGAGTAACCAATGAGCAGTTCTTC
NA	NA	TRBV6-5	TRBJ2-1	CASSSDRGGTYNEQFF	TGTGCCAGCAGTTCAGACAGGGGAGGGACTTACAATGAGCAGTTCTTC
NA	NA	TRBV4-3	TRBJ2-1	CASSQDLGYNEQFF	TGCGCCAGCAGCCAAGATCTAGGCTACAATGAGCAGTTCTTC
TRBD2	NA	TRBV5-4	TRBJ2-7	CASSLGTSGSYEQYF	TGTGCCAGCAGCTTGGGTACTAGCGGGAGTTACGAGCAGTACTTC
NA	NA	TRBV5-6	TRBJ2-7	CASSAGFQGYEQYF	TGTGCCAGCAGCGCGGGATTTCAGGGTTACGAGCAGTACTTC
TRBD1	NA	TRBV10-3	TRBJ1-1	CAIRDRGGDTEAFF	TGTGCCATCAGAGACAGGGGAGGGGACACTGAAGCTTTCTTT
NA	NA	TRBV30	TRBJ1-1	CAWSPYGAEAFF	TGTGCCTGGAGTCCCTACGGGGCTGAAGCTTTCTTT
NA	NA	TRBV7-8	TRBJ1-5	CASSLYRGDHQPQHF	TGTGCCAGCAGCTTATATAGAGGTGACCATCAGCCCCAGCATTTT
NA	NA	TRBV9	TRBJ2-6	CASSPRGASGANVLTF	TGTGCCAGCAGCCCCCGCGGGGCCTCTGGGGCCAACGTCCTGACTTTC
NA	NA	TRBV6-5	TRBJ1-2	CASKLDGYTF	TGTGCCAGCAAATTGGATGGCTACACCTTC
NA	once	TRBV24-1	TRBJ2-1	CATSDGTLNEQFF	TGTGCCACCAGTGATGGGACGTTAAATGAGCAGTTCTTC